Listed below are T cell receptor beta chains from one sample, sequenced in a study of immune aging and cytomegalovirus after organ transplant. TCRdb independently ran MiXCR on the single-cell sequencing reads; one entry per CDR3 protein. The sample has tens of thousands of distinct CDR3 sequences, roughly a third seen once. These receptors' antigens are unknown. This material consisted of CMV peptide-activated CD4+ and CD8+ T cells sorted from blood, taken at five time points, pooled. The receptors were sampled from a female donor who had a heart transplant and CMV viremia. Both conserved end residues are part of each CDR3. Each record gives: J gene, V gene, clone size, D gene, CDR3 protein, CDR3 DNA. A D gene is named only where the DNA matches it firmly. Size values are once, few and many counts, or a class for expanded clones, and some rows have none.

J gene: TRBJ1-1
V gene: TRBV18
clone size: .
D gene: TRBD1
CDR3 protein: CASSPTRGQQNTEAIF
CDR3 DNA: TGCGCCAGCTCACCAACCCGGGGACAGCAGAACACTGAAGCTATCTTT

J gene: TRBJ2-3
V gene: TRBV5-6
clone size: many
D gene: TRBD1
CDR3 protein: CASSPRDRGPDAQYF
CDR3 DNA: TGTGCCAGCAGCCCGCGGGACAGGGGACCAGATGCGCAGTATTTT

J gene: TRBJ1-4
V gene: TRBV4-2
clone size: once
D gene: .
CDR3 protein: CASSPRVGARNEKLFF
CDR3 DNA: TGTGCCAGCAGCCCGCGGGTTGGGGCCCGGAATGAAAAACTGTTTTTT

J gene: TRBJ2-2
V gene: TRBV19
clone size: few
D gene: .
CDR3 protein: CASTTTGVVTGELFF
CDR3 DNA: TGTGCCAGTACTACCACCGGGGTGGTCACCGGGGAGCTGTTTTTT

J gene: TRBJ2-7
V gene: TRBV6-1
clone size: few
D gene: .
CDR3 protein: CASSEGLRTLGSYEQYF
CDR3 DNA: TGTGCCAGCAGTGAAGGACTACGGACGCTGGGCTCCTACGAGCAGTACTTC

J gene: TRBJ1-1
V gene: TRBV3-1
clone size: .
D gene: .
CDR3 protein: CASRPTGGTEAFF
CDR3 DNA: TGTGCCAGCAGACCCACGGGGGGCACTGAAGCTTTCTTT

J gene: TRBJ2-2
V gene: TRBV6-6
clone size: few
D gene: TRBD1
CDR3 protein: CASIGQGVIGELFF
CDR3 DNA: TGTGCCAGCATCGGACAGGGGGTTATCGGGGAGCTGTTTTTT

J gene: TRBJ1-1
V gene: TRBV2
clone size: many
D gene: TRBD1
CDR3 protein: CASSEAFGTGNTEAFF
CDR3 DNA: TGTGCCAGCAGTGAAGCTTTCGGGACAGGGAACACTGAAGCTTTCTTT

J gene: TRBJ2-3
V gene: TRBV11-2
clone size: few
D gene: TRBD2
CDR3 protein: CASSRTSIAGRQVTQYF
CDR3 DNA: TGTGCCAGCAGCCGTACCTCAATAGCGGGGCGTCAGGTTACGCAGTATTTT

J gene: TRBJ2-3
V gene: TRBV19
clone size: few
D gene: .
CDR3 protein: CASSQQGRTDTQYF
CDR3 DNA: TGTGCCAGTAGCCAACAGGGCCGCACAGATACGCAGTATTTT

J gene: TRBJ2-5
V gene: TRBV7-9
clone size: medium-sized
D gene: .
CDR3 protein: CASSQRGLPETQYF
CDR3 DNA: TGTGCCAGCAGCCAAAGGGGACTTCCCGAGACCCAGTACTTC

J gene: TRBJ2-1
V gene: TRBV5-1
clone size: many
D gene: TRBD2
CDR3 protein: CASSLGLAIYNEQFF
CDR3 DNA: TGCGCCAGCAGCTTGGGACTAGCAATCTACAATGAGCAGTTCTTC

J gene: TRBJ2-5
V gene: TRBV10-3
clone size: .
D gene: .
CDR3 protein: CAISETEPTETQYF
CDR3 DNA: TGTGCCATCAGTGAGACCGAGCCCACGGAGACCCAGTACTTC

J gene: TRBJ1-5
V gene: TRBV20-1
clone size: medium-sized
D gene: TRBD1
CDR3 protein: CSAPGQGGQPQHF
CDR3 DNA: TGCAGTGCTCCCGGACAGGGGGGTCAGCCCCAGCATTTT

J gene: TRBJ2-7
V gene: TRBV7-9
clone size: many
D gene: .
CDR3 protein: CASSLVTVSSYEQYF
CDR3 DNA: TGTGCCAGCAGCTTAGTCACAGTCAGCTCCTACGAGCAGTACTTC

J gene: TRBJ2-7
V gene: TRBV6-2/TRBV6-3
clone size: .
D gene: .
CDR3 protein: CASSLLSYEQYF
CDR3 DNA: TGTGCCAGCAGCTTGTTATCCTACGAGCAGTACTTC

J gene: TRBJ1-4
V gene: TRBV24-1
clone size: .
D gene: .
CDR3 protein: CATSDPNEKLFF
CDR3 DNA: TGTGCCACCAGTGACCCCAATGAAAAACTGTTTTTT

J gene: TRBJ2-7
V gene: TRBV7-9
clone size: .
D gene: .
CDR3 protein: CASSNYEQYF
CDR3 DNA: TGTGCCAGCAGCAACTACGAGCAGTACTTC

J gene: TRBJ2-1
V gene: TRBV7-9
clone size: few
D gene: TRBD2
CDR3 protein: CASSYRLAGGPGEQFF
CDR3 DNA: TGTGCCAGCAGCTACCGACTAGCGGGAGGGCCGGGTGAGCAGTTCTTC